A single sample gave rise to the 2 T cell receptor beta chains below, sequenced in a study of blood T cell repertoires in COVID-19 (dated by TCRdb to about 2020). The library relied on the immunoSEQ multiplex PCR assay. TCRdb holds this immuneACCESS table with in-frame rearrangements only. Some clones are missing; in checked studies, unresolved V genes explain under half, and the rest has no known cause. The sample table shows roughly 200,000 clones, and approximately 85% are seen once. The ten largest clones capture more than 3% of the sample. The specimen was peripheral blood. The receptor source for this set is a man aged 55 to 69 with acute or convalescent COVID-19.

The V and J genes are TRBV7-6 and TRBJ2-7, with unresolved D. CDR3 size: 15 residues. Deletions cut 0 bases from V and 5 bases from J, with 14 bases between. CDR1 is SGHVS and CDR2 is FNYEAQ in the germline V gene. The CDR3 spells CASSLADRGVNEQYF. The CDR3 DNA is TGTGCCAGCAGCTTAGCTGACCGAGGAGTTAACGAGCAGTACTTC.

V usage is TRBV4-3 and J usage is TRBJ2-7; the D gene is possibly TRBD1 (6 bases). Germline V gene lookup returns CDR1 LGHNA and CDR2 YSLEER. This CDR3 region has 15 residues. Trimming removed 3 bases from V and 4 bases from J, with 16 bases in between. CDR3 sequence reads: CASSQKPGERYEQYF. The CDR3, as DNA: TGCGCCAGCAGCCAGAAGCCAGGGGAACGGTACGAGCAGTACTTC.